This is a list of T cell receptor beta chains from one sample in a study of cytomegalovirus exposure and HLA in healthy donors. TCRdb keeps only in-frame clones here, not all; method: immunoSEQ multiplex PCR. The sample carries more than 200,000 clones, roughly 91% recorded once. Sequencing was done on a sample of PBMCs. Every receptor here comes from a woman aged 25 to 39 in good health and CMV-seronegative. The CDR3 runs from the conserved cysteine through the conserved F or W. D genes are given only for firm matches. Some rows mark clone size as missing; the rest say once, few, many or name a class of expanded clone.

abundance,v_gene,j_gene,d_gene,CDR3aa,CDR3nt
.,TRBV5-6,TRBJ2-1,.,CASSFRTASYNEQFF,TGTGCCAGCAGCTTTCGGACAGCCTCCTACAATGAGCAGTTCTTC
once,TRBV6-1,TRBJ2-5,TRBD1,CASSEVRGPVTQYF,TGTGCCAGCAGTGAAGTCAGGGGGCCGGTGACCCAGTACTTC
once,TRBV28,TRBJ2-1,.,CASSFPSRNEQFF,TGTGCCAGCAGTTTCCCGTCTCGCAATGAGCAGTTCTTC
few,TRBV28,TRBJ1-1,TRBD1,CASSRDRVTEAFF,TGTGCCAGCAGTCGGGACAGGGTCACTGAAGCTTTCTTT
.,TRBV23-1,TRBJ2-3,.,CASSQRRGAWEDTQYF,TGCGCCAGCAGTCAGCGCAGGGGCGCATGGGAAGATACGCAGTATTTT
.,TRBV28,TRBJ2-2,.,CASSLDIPGELFF,TGTGCCAGCAGTTTGGACATCCCCGGGGAGCTGTTTTTT
.,TRBV7-8,TRBJ2-7,.,CASSLVAGYSYEQYF,TGTGCCAGCAGCTTAGTGGCAGGATATTCCTACGAGCAGTACTTC
.,TRBV5-4,TRBJ2-1,TRBD2,CASRLGVAGANEQFF,TGTGCCAGCAGACTGGGGGTAGCGGGAGCCAATGAGCAGTTCTTC
.,TRBV5-1,TRBJ2-1,.,CASSFAQGGYNEQFF,TGCGCCAGCAGCTTTGCGCAGGGGGGATACAATGAGCAGTTCTTC
.,TRBV28,TRBJ2-7,TRBD2,CASTMGGTNYEQYF,TGTGCCAGCACCATGGGGGGGACCAACTACGAGCAGTACTTC
.,TRBV28,TRBJ1-2,.,CASSQGNTYGYTF,TGTGCCAGCAGTCAAGGTAATACCTATGGCTACACCTTC
.,TRBV28,TRBJ2-7,.,CASSLGLGGEQYF,TGTGCCAGCAGTTTAGGTTTGGGTGGCGAGCAGTACTTC
.,TRBV9,TRBJ2-7,.,CASSPPSYEQYF,TGTGCCAGCAGCCCTCCCTCCTACGAGCAGTACTTC
.,TRBV5-6,TRBJ2-3,TRBD2,CASSLGASGAPSF,TGTGCCAGCAGCTTGGGGGCTAGCGGAGCCCCGAGTTTT
.,TRBV13,TRBJ2-2,.,CASSLAGRDTGELFF,TGTGCCAGCAGCTTAGCTGGGAGAGACACCGGGGAGCTGTTTTTT
once,TRBV5-1,TRBJ2-5,.,CASSLDGPETQYF,TGCGCCAGCAGCTTGGACGGTCCTGAGACCCAGTACTTC
.,TRBV6-5,TRBJ2-1,.,CASRHSYNEQFF,TGTGCCAGCCGCCACTCCTACAATGAGCAGTTCTTC
.,TRBV9,TRBJ2-7,.,CASSVGNSGEQYF,TGTGCCAGCAGCGTAGGTAATTCGGGCGAGCAGTACTTC
.,TRBV27,TRBJ1-4,.,CASTGAGREKLFF,TGTGCCAGCACGGGGGCAGGGCGAGAAAAACTGTTTTTT
.,TRBV28,TRBJ2-7,.,CASSSGWDSSYEQYF,TGTGCCAGCAGTTCCGGCTGGGATAGCTCCTACGAGCAGTACTTC
.,TRBV27,TRBJ2-7,.,CASSLSYSTYEQYF,TGTGCCAGCAGTTTATCGTACTCCACCTACGAGCAGTACTTC
.,TRBV2,TRBJ2-2,TRBD2,CASSFRGEGELFF,TGTGCCAGCAGTTTCCGGGGGGAGGGGGAGCTGTTTTTT
.,TRBV25-1,TRBJ1-3,.,CASSEGGSKTTIYF,TGTGCCAGCAGTGAAGGGGGCTCCAAAACCACCATATATTTT
.,TRBV4-2,TRBJ2-1,TRBD1,CASSTETGGSGDEQFF,TGTGCCAGCAGCACCGAGACAGGGGGGTCTGGGGATGAGCAGTTCTTC
.,TRBV19,TRBJ1-5,.,CASSPGSHQPQHF,TGTGCCAGTAGTCCGGGGAGCCATCAGCCCCAGCATTTT
once,TRBV5-4,TRBJ2-7,.,CASSGGLPEQYF,TGTGCCAGCAGCGGGGGCCTCCCCGAGCAGTACTTC
.,TRBV27,TRBJ2-7,TRBD2,CASSRGLASQYEQYF,TGTGCCAGCAGCCGGGGACTAGCGAGTCAGTACGAGCAGTACTTC
.,TRBV12-5,TRBJ2-1,.,CASGLAPYNEQFF,TGTGCTAGTGGTTTGGCGCCCTACAATGAGCAGTTCTTC
.,TRBV13,TRBJ2-7,TRBD2,CASSSERGRYEQYF,TGTGCCAGCAGCTCTGAGCGGGGGCGGTACGAGCAGTACTTC
once,TRBV4-3,TRBJ2-7,.,CASSQGPASSGNYEQYF,TGCGCCAGCAGCCAAGGGCCGGCTAGCTCAGGGAACTACGAGCAGTACTTC
.,TRBV2,TRBJ2-7,.,CASRDINYYEQYF,TGTGCCAGCAGGGACATTAATTACTACGAGCAGTACTTC
once,TRBV23-1,TRBJ1-4,.,CASSQYPKVGLMGRDEKLFF,TGCGCCAGCAGTCAATATCCAAAGGTCGGACTGATGGGACGTGATGAAAAACTGTTTTTT
.,TRBV6-1,TRBJ2-5,.,CASSDRQETQYF,TGTGCCAGCAGTGATCGTCAAGAGACCCAGTACTTC
.,TRBV2,TRBJ1-2,.,CASSVTGILGYGYTF,TGTGCCAGCAGTGTTACAGGGATCCTCGGCTATGGCTACACCTTC
.,TRBV7-9,TRBJ2-3,.,CASSFLERRGADTQYF,TGTGCCAGCAGCTTCCTGGAGAGGCGGGGCGCTGATACGCAGTATTTT
.,TRBV6-1,TRBJ2-7,.,CASELAGGYEQYF,TGTGCCAGCGAACTAGCCGGGGGCTACGAGCAGTACTTC
.,TRBV25-1,TRBJ2-5,.,CASSGQNSGSQETQYF,TGTGCCAGCAGTGGCCAAAATAGCGGCAGCCAAGAGACCCAGTACTTC
.,TRBV7-2,TRBJ2-3,TRBD2,CASSLELAGDYTDTQYF,TGTGCCAGCAGCTTAGAGCTAGCGGGGGACTACACAGATACGCAGTATTTT
.,TRBV19,TRBJ2-2,.,CASSTGRGNTGELFF,TGTGCCAGTAGTACCGGCAGGGGGAACACCGGGGAGCTGTTTTTT